The next 30 T cell receptor beta chains were all read from a single sample in a study of cytomegalovirus exposure and HLA in healthy donors. Researchers ran the PCR with 60 Vbeta and 13 Jbeta primers. Repertoires were generated with immunoSEQ multiplex PCR, while TCRdb's copy carries only in-frame clones and drops some. The sample carries roughly 150,000 clones, around 84% recorded once. Input material: PBMCs. These receptors were obtained from a woman under 30 in good health and CMV-seronegative.

The rearrangement joins TRBV27 to TRBJ2-3, with 10 bases matching TRBD2. V lost 0 bases and J lost 3; bases outside the gene matches: 15. CDR1 and CDR2 (germline): MNHEY, SMNVEV (reference sequence). This CDR3 has 20 residues. For the CDR3, the DNA is TGTGCCAGCAGTTTATCCCCGGGACTAGCGCTTTGGGGAGAGACAGATACGCAGTATTTT. This translates into CASSLSPGLALWGETDTQYF.

The rearrangement links TRBV5-1 to TRBJ1-6; 7 bases line up with TRBD1. Trimming cost V 4 bases and J 7 bases; bases outside gene matches: 8. The germline V gene has CDR1 SGHRS and CDR2 YFSETQ. CDR3 length: 15 amino acids. DNA for the CDR3: TGCGCCAGCAGCGAACTAGCAGGGGGAAATTCACCCCTCCACTTT. It encodes CASSELAGGNSPLHF.

V and J are TRBV2 and TRBJ2-5; 8 bases are shared with TRBD2. The trim removed 8 bases at V and 9 bases at J, leaving 23 bases unmatched. The CDR3 runs 17 residues. The germline gives CDR1 SNHLY, CDR2 FYNNEI. CDR3 nucleotide sequence: TGTGCCAGCGGCTTGGGGACATTGCGTAGCGGGGCTGGGCCCCAGTACTTC. As protein: CASGLGTLRSGAGPQYF.

V is TRBV6-6 and J is TRBJ1-4; 7 bases align to TRBD1. Germline CDR1 and CDR2: MNHNY and SVGAGI (reference sequence). This CDR3 has 15 amino acids. Unmatched junction bases numbered 4, after V lost 4 bases and J lost 2 bases. CDR3 bases: TGTGCCAGCAGTTTCCAGGGGGAGACTAATGAAAAACTGTTTTTT. Translated, it gives CASSFQGETNEKLFF.

In this sample, this clone turned up once. This chain links TRBV6-5 with TRBJ2-1; the D gene is possibly TRBD2 (5 bases). Germline CDR1 is MNHEY and CDR2 is SVGAGI. This CDR3 spans 13 amino acids. The germline V and J ends were trimmed by 6 bases and 11 bases, with 17 bases remaining between them. DNA of the CDR3: TGTGCCAGCAGGGCCTTTGAGGGCAGGCAGCAGTTCTTC. It codes for CASRAFEGRQQFF.

The V gene is TRBV27, the J gene TRBJ2-6; D is uncertain. Germline V gene data show CDR1 as MNHEY and CDR2 as SMNVEV (reference sequence). The CDR3 is made up of 16 amino acids. V lost 3 bases to trimming and J lost 0 bases, with 9 bases between them. Here the CDR3 DNA reads TGTGCCAGCAGTTTGTCGGTCGGCTCTGGGGCCAACGTCCTGACTTTC. Translation gives CASSLSVGSGANVLTF.

This chain connects TRBV28 to TRBJ2-5, with TRBD1 matching 9 bases. This CDR3 has 13 residues. J gave up 7 bases and V 4 bases, and 4 bases lay outside the gene matches. The germline V gene encodes CDR1 MDHEN and CDR2 SYDVKM. Here the CDR3 DNA reads TGTGCCAGCAGTTCGGGACAGGGCAGGACCCAGTACTTC. Its protein product is CASSSGQGRTQYF.

Regarding this clone: The same CDR3 arises from other DNA sequences in this sample as well. The gene calls are TRBV6-5 and TRBJ1-1; 7 bases line up with TRBD1. CDR3 length: 16 residues. The germline V gene has CDR1 MNHEY and CDR2 SVGAGI. Unmatched junction bases numbered 10, after V lost 2 bases and J lost 4 bases. The chain's CDR3 is CASSYEGADPSTEAFF. The CDR3, as DNA: TGTGCCAGCAGTTACGAGGGGGCAGACCCTTCCACTGAAGCTTTCTTT.

This clone showed up just once. This chain links TRBV7-2 with TRBJ2-7, with 7 positions matching TRBD2. This CDR3 region has 14 residues. V trimming: 3 bases; J trimming: 2 bases; junction bases outside the gene matches: 4. The germline gives CDR1 SGHTA, CDR2 FQGNSA. The CDR3, as DNA: TGTGCCAGCAGCTTGGTGGGAGGGCCCTACGAGCAGTACTTC. Protein: CASSLVGGPYEQYF. Full variable domain (rest looked up from reference TRBV7-2 and TRBJ2-7): GAGVSQSPSNKVTEKGKDVELRCDPISGHTALYWYRQSLGQGLEFLIYFQGNSAPDKSGLPSDRFSAERTGGSVSTLTIQRTQQEDSAVYLCASSLVGGPYEQYFGPGTRLTVT.

The chain has TRBV4-1 and TRBJ2-7; 7 nucleotides agree with TRBD1. The V gene end was trimmed by 3 bases and the J gene end by 1 base; junction bases not matched to a gene: 15. The CDR3 is 18 amino acids. The germline V gene has CDR1 MGHRA and CDR2 YSYEKL. The CDR3 DNA sequence: TGCGCCAGCAGCCACATGTTGAATATAGGGGGCTTATCCTACGAGCAGTACTTC. Protein sequence: CASSHMLNIGGLSYEQYF.

The V call is TRBV30, the J call TRBJ2-2; a weak D match, TRBD2 (7 bases). Trimming shortened V by 0 bases and J by 6 bases, and 17 bases separated the two germline ends. This CDR3 is built from 16 residues. Germline V gives CDR1 GTSNPN, CDR2 SVGIG (reference sequence). CDR3 sequence (DNA): TGTGCCTGGAGTGTATCGGGGAGGGGGGTTGCCGGGGAGCTGTTTTTT. This codes for CAWSVSGRGVAGELFF.

V gene TRBV7-2 combines with J gene TRBJ1-6, with 10 nucleotides matching TRBD1. The V gene end was trimmed by 5 bases and the J gene end by 7 bases; junction bases not matched to a gene: 5. Germline V gene data show CDR1 as SGHTA and CDR2 as FQGNSA. This CDR3 region has 15 residues. The DNA for the CDR3 is TGTGCCAGCAGCCGACAGGGGGCTACAAATTCACCCCTCCACTTT. Its protein product is CASSRQGATNSPLHF.

V and J are TRBV28 and TRBJ2-1; the match to TRBD2 covers 7 bases. Per germline, CDR1 MDHEN and CDR2 SYDVKM. This CDR3 has 15 amino acids. The trim removed 8 bases at V and 4 bases at J, leaving 11 bases unmatched. DNA for the CDR3: TGTGCCAGCGGATCCGGTGGGGGGGGGTACAATGAGCAGTTCTTC. Residues: CASGSGGGGYNEQFF.

V and J are TRBV9 and TRBJ2-3; D unclear. The CDR3 length is 15 residues. V was cut by 2 bases and J by 1 base, with 11 bases left in between. CDR1 and CDR2 (germline): SGDLS, YYNGEE. CDR3 in amino acids: CASSVTSAGTDTQYF. DNA for the CDR3: TGTGCCAGCAGCGTGACCAGCGCTGGCACAGATACGCAGTATTTT.

The rearrangement links TRBV9 to TRBJ2-5; tentatively, D is TRBD1 (6 bases). The CDR3 consists of 14 residues. Germline-derived CDR1 and CDR2 are SGDLS and YYNGEE. Between the trimmed V and J ends, which lost 0 bases and 5 bases, there was a span of 11 bases. In DNA form, the CDR3 reads TGTGCCAGCAGCGTAGATTCAGGGGAGGAGACCCAGTACTTC. It is translated as CASSVDSGEETQYF.

This chain's CDR3 is CAISVALEGDEQFF. The CDR3 DNA reads as TGTGCCATCAGTGTGGCCCTGGAGGGCGATGAGCAGTTCTTC. The chain carries TRBV10-3 and TRBJ2-1; D might be TRBD2 (6 bases). The CDR3 is 14 residues long. V was trimmed by 4 bases and J by 8 bases, leaving 15 bases between them. Germline assignment: CDR1 ENHRY and CDR2 SYGVKD.

Remarks on this clone: Distinct nucleotide sequences in the sample also encode this CDR3. This chain joins TRBV5-4 and TRBJ1-2; 7 bases align to TRBD1. Germline V CDR1 and CDR2: SGHNT, YYREEE (reference sequence). The CDR3 runs 13 residues. The junction had 7 bases not matched to a gene; V was cut back by 4 bases and J by 7 bases. The CDR3 region has the DNA TGTGCCAGCAGCCCGGGGACAGTGGGTGGCTACACCTTC. This encodes CASSPGTVGGYTF.

This chain uses TRBV7-6 with TRBJ2-2; 7 positions match TRBD2. V shed 2 bases, J shed 1 base, and the junction held 4 bases outside the gene matches. Germline lookup yields CDR1 SGHVS and CDR2 FNYEAQ. CDR3 length: 16 residues. CDR3 bases: TGTGCCAGCAGCTTAACTAGCGCGATGAACACCGGGGAGCTGTTTTTT. Translation gives CASSLTSAMNTGELFF.

V is TRBV13 and J is TRBJ2-3; 8 bases agree with TRBD2. J was trimmed by 4 bases and V by 5 bases; bases with no gene match: 8. The CDR3 is made up of 15 amino acids. Germline V CDR1 and CDR2: PRHDT, FYEKMQ (reference sequence). Here the CDR3 reads CASSHTREGPDTQYF. CDR3 sequence (DNA): TGTGCCAGCAGCCACACCCGGGAGGGCCCAGATACGCAGTATTTT.

This clone was detected only a few times. The CDR3 sequence is CASSQHFPAISGEQYF. In DNA form, the CDR3 reads TGCGCCAGCAGCCAACATTTCCCTGCGATCTCAGGCGAGCAGTACTTC. V and J are TRBV4-1 and TRBJ2-7; D gene ambiguous. This CDR3 spans 16 amino acids. Germline CDR1 MGHRA, CDR2 YSYEKL. Trimming shortened V by 2 bases and J by 6 bases, and 20 bases separated the two germline ends.

The V and J genes are TRBV5-1 and TRBJ2-7; 10 bases line up with TRBD1. The CDR3 sequence is 16 residues long. After removal of 3 bases from V and 1 base from J, the junction contained 7 bases not matched to a gene. Per germline, CDR1 SGHRS and CDR2 YFSETQ. CDR3 sequence reads: CASSSTGGEGSYEQYF. CDR3 nucleotide sequence: TGCGCCAGCAGCTCGACAGGGGGCGAGGGATCCTACGAGCAGTACTTC.

The V call is TRBV28, the J call TRBJ1-2; unclear D gene. The germline V gene has CDR1 MDHEN and CDR2 SYDVKM. V was clipped by 6 bases and J by 0 bases, with 5 bases between them. This CDR3 has 12 amino acids. CDR3 DNA sequence: TGTGCCAGCAGGACACCTAACTATGGCTACACCTTC. It codes for CASRTPNYGYTF.

The chain couples TRBV15 to TRBJ2-3, with 9 bases identical to TRBD2. V shed 1 base, J shed 4 bases, and the junction held 6 bases outside the gene matches. The CDR3 is 16 amino acids. CDR1 LNHNV and CDR2 YYDKDF come from the germline V gene (reference sequence). This CDR3 is CATSRVLSGGADTQYF. In DNA, the CDR3 is TGTGCCACCAGCAGAGTCCTTAGCGGGGGTGCAGATACGCAGTATTTT.

The CDR3: CASSVATWGDEQFF. CDR3 DNA sequence: TGTGCCAGCAGCGTAGCTACCTGGGGGGATGAGCAGTTCTTC. The chain couples TRBV9 to TRBJ2-1; TRBD2 is a possible D gene (6 bases). Trimming removed 0 bases at V and 8 bases at J, with 12 bases between. Germline values: CDR1 SGDLS, CDR2 YYNGEE. The CDR3 length is 14 residues.

The chain is built from TRBV4-2 and TRBJ1-1; no definite D call. Germline loops: CDR1 LGHNA, CDR2 YNFKEQ. Trimming removed 3 bases from V and 1 base from J, with 6 bases in between. The CDR3 has 13 amino acids. The DNA of the CDR3 is TGTGCCAGCAGCCATCCAGGGAACACTGAAGCTTTCTTT. This gives the protein CASSHPGNTEAFF.

There are a few counts of this clone. The rearrangement links TRBV30 to TRBJ2-3; no clear D gene. V lost 0 bases and J lost 2, with 9 bases in between. The germline V gene has CDR1 GTSNPN and CDR2 SVGIG (reference sequence). The CDR3 sequence is 14 residues long. The CDR3 DNA is TGTGCCTGGAGTGTACTCGCAAACACAGATACGCAGTATTTT. This codes for CAWSVLANTDTQYF.

The J gene is TRBJ1-2, the V gene TRBV11-1; tentative D call: TRBD1 (5 bases). The CDR3 runs 15 residues. CDR1 and CDR2 (germline): SGHAT, FQDESV (reference sequence). Trimming removed 0 bases from V and 7 bases from J, with 15 bases in between. The CDR3 nucleotides read TGTGCCAGCAGCTTAGCTGGAGGGGCCCTCTCTGGCTACACCTTC. Its protein product is CASSLAGGALSGYTF.

The V call is TRBV5-1, the J call TRBJ2-7; D is perhaps TRBD2 (5 bases). The CDR3 extends over 15 amino acids. The V end was cut by 3 bases, the J end by 6 bases, with 19 bases between. Germline CDR1 is SGHRS and CDR2 is YFSETQ. The CDR3: CASSSTVGRAGEQYF. In DNA, the CDR3 is TGCGCCAGCAGCTCGACCGTAGGGAGAGCCGGCGAGCAGTACTTC.

This sequence joins TRBV7-2 and TRBJ1-2, with a tentative D call TRBD1 (5 bases). The germline V gene encodes CDR1 SGHTA and CDR2 FQGNSA. Trimming cost V 6 bases and J 4 bases, with 15 bases left between them. The CDR3 covers 14 residues. The CDR3 region has the DNA TGTGCCAGCAGTCAAATCACGGGACTCTATGGCTACACCTTC. The encoded protein is CASSQITGLYGYTF.

This clone was seen only once. The genes are TRBV4-3 and TRBJ1-5, with a tentative D call TRBD1 (5 bases). There are 14 residues in the CDR3. V lost 1 base to trimming and J lost 7 bases, with 11 bases between them. The germline gives CDR1 LGHNA, CDR2 YSLEER. CDR3 region: CASSQGGGEQPQHF. The CDR3 DNA is TGCGCCAGCAGCCAAGGTGGGGGGGAGCAGCCCCAGCATTTT.